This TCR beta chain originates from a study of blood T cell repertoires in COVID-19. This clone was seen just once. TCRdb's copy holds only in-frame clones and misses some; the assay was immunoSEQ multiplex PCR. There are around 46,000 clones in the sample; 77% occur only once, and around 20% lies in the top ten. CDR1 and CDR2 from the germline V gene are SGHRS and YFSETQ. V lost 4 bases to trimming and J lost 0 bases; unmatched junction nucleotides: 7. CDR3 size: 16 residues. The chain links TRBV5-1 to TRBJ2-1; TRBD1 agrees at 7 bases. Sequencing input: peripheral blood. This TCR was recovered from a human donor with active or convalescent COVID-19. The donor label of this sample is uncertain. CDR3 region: CASSRTGQSSYNEQFF. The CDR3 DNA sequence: TGCGCCAGCAGCAGGACGGGACAGAGCTCCTACAATGAGCAGTTCTTC.